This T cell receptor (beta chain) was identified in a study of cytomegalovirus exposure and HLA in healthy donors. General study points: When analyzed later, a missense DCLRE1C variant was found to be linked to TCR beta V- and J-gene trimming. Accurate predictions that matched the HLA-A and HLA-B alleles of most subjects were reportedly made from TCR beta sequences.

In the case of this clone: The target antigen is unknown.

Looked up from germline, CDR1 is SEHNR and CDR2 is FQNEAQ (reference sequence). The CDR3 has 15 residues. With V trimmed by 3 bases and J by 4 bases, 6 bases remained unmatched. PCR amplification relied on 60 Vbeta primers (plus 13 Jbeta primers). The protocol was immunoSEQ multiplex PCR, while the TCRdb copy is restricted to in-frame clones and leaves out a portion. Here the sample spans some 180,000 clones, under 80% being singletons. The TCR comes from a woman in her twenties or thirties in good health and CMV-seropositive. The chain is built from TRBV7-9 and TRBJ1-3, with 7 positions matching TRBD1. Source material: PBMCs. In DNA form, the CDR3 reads TGTGCCAGCAGCTTCCTGGGACAGAGAGGAAACACCATATATTTT. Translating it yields CASSFLGQRGNTIYF.